This T cell receptor beta chain was captured in a study of human T cells and chemical hapten exposure. Overall study: Diphenylcyclopropenone, dosed weekly to the scalp, was given to patients throughout the approximately 22-week study. Findings and caveats of the study: Patch test score showed a positive correlation with PT1 expanded TCR counts.

Noted time point: patch test 2, 6 weeks after DPC sensitization. Treatment here: therapeutic diphenylcyclopropenone sensitization with weekly scalp DPC. Donors, patients with alopecia ranging from 18 to 70 years old and judged suitable for DPC, provided samples. Unique molecular identifiers were attached to individual cDNA molecules within the library. In TCRdb, the RACE reads were re-called with MiXCR into one record per CDR3 protein. The sample holds more than 85,000 distinct CDR3 sequences; approximately 8.8% are singletons and the top ten take approximately 2.8%. Of note for this clonotype: Antigen specificity is unknown.

The V gene lost 5 bases and the J gene lost 1 base, with 15 bases spanning the gap. Germline V gene sequence: CDR1 LGHNA, CDR2 YSLEER. The CDR3 spans 16 residues. The clonotype was recovered from a woman aged 40 to 50 with alopecia areata. Some clones in this sample may be carry-over from other donors' samples. The sample was whole blood, taken in connection with sensitization to the hapten diphenylcyclopropenone (DPC). The gene calls are TRBV4-3 and TRBJ1-3; no clear D gene. This CDR3 reads CASSFDYRASGNTIYF. CDR3 in DNA: TGCGCCAGCAGCTTCGATTACAGAGCTTCTGGAAACACCATATATTTT.